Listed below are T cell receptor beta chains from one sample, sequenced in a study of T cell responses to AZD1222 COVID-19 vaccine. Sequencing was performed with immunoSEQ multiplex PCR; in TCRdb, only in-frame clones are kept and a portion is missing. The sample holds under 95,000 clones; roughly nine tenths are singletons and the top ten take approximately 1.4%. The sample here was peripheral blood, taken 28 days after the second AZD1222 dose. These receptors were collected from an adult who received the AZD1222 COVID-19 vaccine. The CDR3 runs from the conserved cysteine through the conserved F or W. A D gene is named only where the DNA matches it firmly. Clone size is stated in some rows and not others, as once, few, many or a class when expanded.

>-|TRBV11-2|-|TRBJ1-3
TGTGCCAGCAGCTCGACGAGGGGGTCTGGAAACACCATATATTTT
CASSSTRGSGNTIYF
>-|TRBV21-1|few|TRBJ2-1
TGTGCCAGCAACCGGGACAGGGGGAATCATGAGCAGTTCTTC
CASNRDRGNHEQFF
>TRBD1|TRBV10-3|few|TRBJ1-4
TGTGCCATCACGGACAGGGCTAATGAAAAACTGTTTTTT
CAITDRANEKLFF
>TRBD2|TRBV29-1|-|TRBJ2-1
TGCAGCGTTGAGGGGTCTAGCGGGGCGCCCTACAATGAGCAGTTCTTC
CSVEGSSGAPYNEQFF
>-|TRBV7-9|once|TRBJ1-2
TGTGCCAGCAGCTTCGACGGCTACACCTTC
CASSFDGYTF
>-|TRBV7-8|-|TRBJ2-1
TGTGCCAGCAGCTTAATAGCGTCCCCCGAGCAGTTCTTC
CASSLIASPEQFF
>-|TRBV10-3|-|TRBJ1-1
TGTGCCATCGGGCGGCAGGGCGCCCGTATGACTGAAGCTTTCTTT
CAIGRQGARMTEAFF
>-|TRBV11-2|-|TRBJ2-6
TGTGCCAGCAGTCGGGGATCCTCTGGGGCCAACGTCCTGACTTTC
CASSRGSSGANVLTF
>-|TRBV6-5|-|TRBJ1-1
TGTGCCAGCAGAACTAAGATGAACACTGAAGCTTTCTTT
CASRTKMNTEAFF
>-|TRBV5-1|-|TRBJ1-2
TGCGCCAGCAGCTTCTCGTCGGGGGGAGGCTACACCTTC
CASSFSSGGGYTF
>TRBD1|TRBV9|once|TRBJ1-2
TGTGCCAGCAGCCAACGGACAGGGTCAAACTATGGCTACACCTTC
CASSQRTGSNYGYTF
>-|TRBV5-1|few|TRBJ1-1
TGCGCCAGCAGCTTGGGGGGAGACACTGAAGCTTTCTTT
CASSLGGDTEAFF
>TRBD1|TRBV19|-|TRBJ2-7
TGTGCCAGTAGTATGGCATTACAGGGGCCGGGCTACGAGCAGTACTTC
CASSMALQGPGYEQYF
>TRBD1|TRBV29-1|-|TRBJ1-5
TGCAGCGTGTTACTTCCGGGACAGGGGACGGGTCAGCCCCAGCATTTT
CSVLLPGQGTGQPQHF
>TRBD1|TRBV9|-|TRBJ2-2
TGTGCCAGCAGCGCACAGGGGTGGGAGACCGGGGAGCTGTTTTTT
CASSAQGWETGELFF
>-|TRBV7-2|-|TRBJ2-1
TGTGCCAGCAGCCAGAGCGATTCCTACAATGAGCAGTTCTTC
CASSQSDSYNEQFF
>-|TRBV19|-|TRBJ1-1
TGTGCCAGTAGTATAGTGGGAATGAACACTGAAGCTTTCTTT
CASSIVGMNTEAFF